This entry lists 26 T cell receptor beta chains sequenced from one sample in a study of response to subunit inactivated influenza vaccine. TCRdb called the RT-PCR reads again in MiXCR, with one record for every CDR3 protein. Of around 170,000 distinct CDR3 sequences listed, about 10% are singletons. The sample was CD8+ T cells sorted from PBMCs, taken less than 30 months after vaccination. The receptors were gathered from a man aged 50-75 years who received an inactivated influenza vaccine.

The J gene is TRBJ2-5, the V gene TRBV14, with a possible D match to TRBD2 (5 bases). The CDR3 covers 15 residues. The germline gives CDR1 SGHDN, CDR2 FVKESK. V was clipped by 0 bases and J by 5 bases, with 13 bases between them. CDR3 amino acids: CASSQDQSRRETQYF. For the CDR3, the DNA is TGTGCCAGCAGCCAAGATCAGAGTAGGAGGGAGACCCAGTACTTC.

This clonotype was observed a handful of times. This chain uses TRBV10-2 with TRBJ1-2, with D unclear. CDR1 is WSHSY, CDR2 SAAADI, per germline. V was trimmed by 0 bases and J by 2 bases, leaving 10 bases between them. The CDR3 spans 15 residues. CDR3 protein: CASSESGRNNYGYTF. CDR3 DNA: TGCGCCAGCAGTGAGTCCGGCCGGAACAACTATGGCTACACCTTC.

The chain uses TRBV25-1 and TRBJ1-1, with TRBD1 as a possible D gene (5 bases). The CDR3 covers 12 residues. Germline values: CDR1 MGHDK, CDR2 SYGVNS. V was clipped by 9 bases and J by 1 base, with 9 bases between them. CDR3 sequence reads: CASNQGNTEAFF. CDR3 DNA: TGTGCCAGTAATCAGGGGAACACTGAAGCTTTCTTT.

This clonotype was seen ten or more times. In nucleotides, the CDR3 is TGTGCCAGCAGCCTAGCGAATCCAGATACGCAGTATTTT. It translates to CASSLANPDTQYF. The V call is TRBV6-1, the J call TRBJ2-3; possibly TRBD2 for D (6 bases). Per the germline V gene, CDR1 is MNHNS and CDR2 is SASEGT. V was cut by 6 bases and J by 4 bases, with 11 bases left in between. The CDR3 has 13 amino acids.

The genes are TRBV29-1 and TRBJ2-1; 8 nucleotides match TRBD1. CDR1 is SQVTM and CDR2 is ANQGSEA in the germline V gene. Germline trimming cut 7 bases from V and 2 bases from J; bases unmatched to any gene: 10. The CDR3 contains 15 residues. CDR3 residues: CSAPAGTGAYNEQFF. Here the CDR3 DNA reads TGCAGCGCTCCAGCCGGGACAGGTGCCTACAATGAGCAGTTCTTC.

This clonotype occurred a few times. The chain couples TRBV7-2 to TRBJ2-7; TRBD2 agrees at 11 bases. The CDR3 runs to 15 residues. V was pared by 1 base and J by 7 bases, with 6 bases of the junction left unmatched. Germline loops: CDR1 SGHTA, CDR2 FQGNSA. For the CDR3, the DNA is TGTGCCAGCAGCTTAGTGGGGACTAGCGGTGAGGAGCAGTACTTC. It encodes CASSLVGTSGEEQYF.

The chain couples TRBV5-1 to TRBJ2-1, with D perhaps TRBD1 (5 bases). Germline loops: CDR1 SGHRS, CDR2 YFSETQ. Trimming left V 1 base short and J 7 bases short, with 12 bases between. This CDR3 is built from 14 residues. The CDR3 region is CASSLSGYRNEQFF. CDR3 coding DNA: TGCGCCAGCAGCTTGTCAGGGTACCGAAATGAGCAGTTCTTC.

The V and J genes are TRBV2 and TRBJ2-2, with TRBD2 matching 9 bases. J lost 4 bases, V lost 6 bases, and 6 bases had no gene match. Germline CDR1 SNHLY, CDR2 FYNNEI. The CDR3 extends over 15 amino acids. CDR3 nucleotides: TGTGCCAGCAGCGATACTAGCGGGTTCACCGGGGAGCTGTTTTTT. Translated, it gives CASSDTSGFTGELFF.

This clonotype was counted between two and nine times. This chain joins TRBV4-2 and TRBJ1-1; D possibly corresponds to TRBD1 (6 bases). CDR1 is LGHNA, CDR2 YNFKEQ, per germline. The V gene lost 4 bases and the J gene lost 6 bases, with 12 bases spanning the gap. This CDR3 contains 13 residues. Written as DNA, the CDR3 is TGTGCCAGCAGCCCTCCAGGGGTCCCTGAAGCTTTCTTT. This translates into CASSPPGVPEAFF.

This clonotype was recorded a few times. The chain recombines TRBV27 with TRBJ2-1; 11 bases are a match to TRBD1. Per the germline V gene, CDR1 is MNHEY and CDR2 is SMNVEV (reference sequence). This CDR3 has 15 residues. J gave up 7 bases and V 4 bases, and 6 bases lay outside the gene matches. This CDR3 reads CASSSGTGGRNEQFF. In DNA form, the CDR3 reads TGTGCCAGCAGTTCCGGGACAGGGGGTCGGAATGAGCAGTTCTTC.

This clonotype was found many times. CDR3 loop: CSAVLETQYF. The CDR3 bases are TGCAGCGCGGTACTAGAGACCCAGTACTTC. The chain recombines TRBV29-1 with TRBJ2-5; D not resolved. Trimming removed 7 bases from V and 4 bases from J, with 7 bases in between. CDR1 and CDR2 (germline): SQVTM, ANQGSEA. This CDR3 is built from 10 residues.

This clonotype occurred a few times. The J gene is TRBJ2-7, the V gene TRBV5-8; TRBD1 matches at 9 bases. Germline V gene data show CDR1 as SGHTS and CDR2 as YDEGEE. The CDR3 spans 16 residues. V was clipped by 3 bases and J by 5 bases; unmatched bases: 12. CDR3 nucleotides: TGTGCCAGCAGCTGGCCCGGACAGGGGTTATTGGACGAGCAGTACTTC. Protein sequence: CASSWPGQGLLDEQYF.

About this clonotype: A read error may explain this, as a much larger clone is one base away. V gene TRBV5-6 combines with J gene TRBJ2-1; D uncertain. This CDR3 is 11 amino acids long. The germline V gene has CDR1 SGHDT and CDR2 YYEEEE. CDR3 coding DNA: TGTGCCAACAGCCTTACGAATGAGCAGTTCTTC. This encodes CANSLTNEQFF.

The chain joins TRBV7-9 to TRBJ2-3, with unresolved D. Trimming stripped 0 bases from V and 6 bases from J, with 7 bases between. This CDR3 spans 13 amino acids. Germline-derived CDR1 and CDR2 are SEHNR and FQNEAQ (reference sequence). The CDR3 loop is CASSLALRDTQYF. The CDR3 coding sequence is TGTGCCAGCAGCTTAGCGCTGAGGGATACGCAGTATTTT.

The CDR3 reads CSVKGDGYTF. As DNA, the CDR3 is TGCAGCGTGAAGGGGGATGGCTACACCTTC. The chain links TRBV29-1 to TRBJ1-2, with D possibly being TRBD1 (6 bases). The length of the CDR3 is 10 residues. Per germline, CDR1 SQVTM and CDR2 ANQGSEA. Deletions cut 6 bases from V and 6 bases from J, with 8 bases between.

The chain recombines TRBV7-2 with TRBJ2-5; TRBD1 matches at 8 bases. The CDR3 contains 14 residues. Germline-derived CDR1 and CDR2 are SGHTA and FQGNSA. The ends lost 4 bases at V and 4 bases at J; junction bases unmatched: 5. The CDR3 nucleotides read TGTGCCAGCAGCTACGGACAGGGTAGAGAGACCCAGTACTTC. This codes for CASSYGQGRETQYF. The full variable domain, completed using reference TRBV7-2 and TRBJ2-5, is GAGVSQSPSNKVTEKGKDVELRCDPISGHTALYWYRQSLGQGLEFLIYFQGNSAPDKSGLPSDRFSAERTGGSVSTLTIQRTQQEDSAVYLCASSYGQGRETQYFGPGTRLLVL.

V is TRBV6-2 or TRBV6-3 and J is TRBJ2-7; TRBD2 might be the D (5 bases). The ends were cut back, 11 bases at V and 5 bases at J, with 16 bases in the middle. This CDR3 comprises 12 residues. Per germline, CDR1 MNHEY and CDR2 SVGEGT. For the CDR3, the DNA is TGTGCCGCGGGTGGACGGCCCGACGAGCAGTACTTC. Translation: CAAGGRPDEQYF.

The rearrangement uses TRBV6-5 and TRBJ2-1; 9 bases agree with TRBD2. V was pared by 2 bases and J by 5 bases, with 16 bases of the junction left unmatched. Germline CDR1 is MNHEY and CDR2 is SVGAGI. The CDR3 is 19 amino acids. The CDR3 protein is CASSYVSSGIAHPNNEQFF. CDR3 DNA sequence: TGTGCCAGCAGTTACGTCTCTAGCGGGATAGCCCACCCCAACAATGAGCAGTTCTTC.

This chain connects TRBV10-3 to TRBJ1-4, with D perhaps TRBD1 (5 bases). The CDR3 runs 15 residues. Trimming took off 3 bases at V and 8 bases at J, with 16 bases between the two ends. Germline V lookup: CDR1 ENHRY, CDR2 SYGVKD. The CDR3 sequence: CAISDEGRRREKLFF. Written as DNA, the CDR3 is TGTGCCATCAGTGATGAGGGGAGGAGGAGGGAAAAACTGTTTTTT.

A few counts support this clonotype. V and J are TRBV12-3 or TRBV12-4 and TRBJ2-5, with unresolved D. CDR3 size: 13 residues. V lost 4 bases and J lost 5, with 11 bases in between. As DNA, the CDR3 is TGTGCCAGCAGTTACAGCACTACGGAGACCCAGTACTTC. As protein: CASSYSTTETQYF.

Relative to its sample, this clonotype is medium-sized (0.01 to 0.1%). The chain recombines TRBV11-2 with TRBJ2-1; D remains unclear. The CDR3 length is 12 residues. V gave up 3 bases and J gave up 4 bases, with 4 bases separating them. From germline, CDR1 is SGHAT and CDR2 FQNNGV. The CDR3 nucleotides are TGTGCCAGCAGCTTGGGGTACAATGAGCAGTTCTTC. As protein: CASSLGYNEQFF. Complete variable domain (other parts from reference TRBV11-2 and TRBJ2-1): EAGVAQSPRYKIIEKRQSVAFWCNPISGHATLYWYQQILGQGPKLLIQFQNNGVVDDSQLPKDRFSAERLKGVDSTLKIQPAKLEDSAVYLCASSLGYNEQFFGPGTRLTVL.

This chain links TRBV6-1 with TRBJ2-1; 9 bases fit TRBD2. The CDR3 spans 15 residues. With V trimmed by 6 bases and J by 3 bases, 6 bases remained unmatched. The germline V gene encodes CDR1 MNHNS and CDR2 SASEGT. Written as DNA, the CDR3 is TGTGCCAGCAGCAGACTAGCGGACTACTACAATGAGCAGTTCTTC. This translates into CASSRLADYYNEQFF.

The chain employs TRBV7-8 and TRBJ2-7; D not certain. Trimming removed 2 bases from V and 1 base from J, with 9 bases in between. This CDR3 is built from 14 residues. The germline V gene has CDR1 SGHVS and CDR2 FQNEAQ. CDR3: CASSLRPGSYEQYF. CDR3 bases: TGTGCCAGCAGCTTAAGGCCAGGATCCTACGAGCAGTACTTC.

The rearrangement links TRBV4-2 to TRBJ2-7, with no clear D. The CDR3 has 13 residues. CDR1 is LGHNA and CDR2 is YNFKEQ in the germline V gene. V was trimmed by 3 bases and J by 5 bases, leaving 11 bases between them. The chain's CDR3 is CASSHLTRDEQYF. The CDR3 coding sequence is TGTGCCAGCAGCCATTTGACGCGAGACGAGCAGTACTTC.

Many counts were recorded for this clonotype. The J gene is TRBJ2-3, the V gene TRBV28, with 9 bases fitting TRBD2. CDR3 length equals 14 residues. Germline values: CDR1 MDHEN, CDR2 SYDVKM. After removal of 3 bases from V and 8 bases from J, the junction contained 6 bases not matched to a gene. The CDR3 nucleotides read TGTGCCAGCAGTTTGTCTAGCGGGGACGGTACGCAGTATTTT. Translation gives CASSLSSGDGTQYF.

The chain couples TRBV29-1 to TRBJ2-7; TRBD1 might be the D (6 bases). Between the trimmed V and J ends, which lost 3 bases and 0 bases, there was a span of 9 bases. The CDR3 has 13 amino acids. Germline CDR1 reads SQVTM; CDR2 reads ANQGSEA. This chain's CDR3 is CSVDLDSSYEQYF. The CDR3 DNA reads TGCAGCGTTGATCTGGACAGCTCCTACGAGCAGTACTTC.